One and the same sample provided the 10 T cell receptor beta chains below, sequenced in a study of shared T cell receptors in the human thymus. Sequencing used immunoSEQ multiplex PCR; TCRdb keeps in-frame clones, though not all of them. The profile shows 640,000 or so clones, about 87% of them singletons. These data also formed part of another study, on human thymus T cells.

The sequencing input was thymocytes. The receptors shown here come from a boy under two years old with a congenital heart defect.

V is TRBV27 and J is TRBJ2-3; tentative D call: TRBD2 (7 bases). CDR1 and CDR2 (germline): MNHEY, SMNVEV (reference sequence). The CDR3 extends over 16 amino acids. The V end lost 6 bases, the J end lost 3 bases, and 19 bases lay between the germline ends. CDR3 bases: TGTGCCAGCAGCCCCCACCGGGGGGCTTTGACAGATACGCAGTATTTT. Protein: CASSPHRGALTDTQYF.

The CDR3 is CASRYPDRGGGYTF. CDR3 DNA sequence: TGTGCCAGCAGGTATCCAGACAGGGGTGGAGGCTACACCTTC. This chain joins TRBV6-5 and TRBJ1-2; TRBD1 aligns across 8 bases. Germline values: CDR1 MNHEY, CDR2 SVGAGI. The CDR3 runs to 14 residues. V trimming: 6 bases; J trimming: 8 bases; junction bases outside the gene matches: 11.

Comment on this clone: This sample also contains other DNA sequences that code for the same CDR3. The V call is TRBV4-2, the J call TRBJ2-7; 7 positions match TRBD1. In germline, CDR1 is LGHNA, CDR2 YNFKEQ. The CDR3 loop spans 15 amino acids. The V and J ends lost 3 bases and 2 bases, in that order; junction bases with no gene match: 7. The CDR3 here is CASSHQTGKPYEQYF. The CDR3 DNA sequence: TGTGCCAGCAGCCATCAGACAGGGAAGCCCTACGAGCAGTACTTC.

J is TRBJ2-5 and V is TRBV6-1; tentatively, D is TRBD2 (5 bases). The CDR3 totals 13 residues. V lost 6 bases and J 3 bases, leaving 11 bases between the germline ends. Germline-derived CDR1 and CDR2 are MNHNS and SASEGT. The DNA of the CDR3 is TGTGCCAGCAGCGTGGGAGCGGAAGAGACCCAGTACTTC. Translated: CASSVGAEETQYF.

The rearrangement links TRBV29-1 to TRBJ1-5; no reliable D call. V shed 6 bases and J shed 1 base, with 4 bases lying between them. This CDR3 region has 11 residues. From germline, CDR1 is SQVTM and CDR2 ANQGSEA. The CDR3 is CSVSSNQPQHF. CDR3 sequence (DNA): TGCAGCGTGTCAAGCAATCAGCCCCAGCATTTT. The variable domain in full, with the rest retrieved from reference TRBV29-1 and TRBJ1-5, is SAVISQKPSRDICQRGTSLTIQCQVDSQVTMMFWYRQQPGQSLTLIATANQGSEATYESGFVIDKFPISRPNLTFSTLTVSNMSPEDSSIYLCSVSSNQPQHFGDGTRLSIL.

This clone was detected once. The rearrangement uses TRBV29-1 and TRBJ2-3, with 9 bases that match TRBD1. Germline V gene lookup returns CDR1 SQVTM and CDR2 ANQGSEA. The ends lost 0 bases at V and 4 bases at J; junction bases unmatched: 8. This CDR3 contains 16 residues. For the CDR3, the DNA is TGCAGCGTTGAAGAAAGGACAGGGGAATCGGCAGATACGCAGTATTTT. Its protein product is CSVEERTGESADTQYF.

This chain connects TRBV28 to TRBJ2-3; D is unresolved. The germline V gene has CDR1 MDHEN and CDR2 SYDVKM. CDR3 size: 15 residues. Trimming shortened V by 2 bases and J by 0 bases, and 9 bases separated the two germline ends. The CDR3 protein is CASSLPRISTDTQYF. CDR3 in DNA: TGTGCCAGCAGTTTACCGAGGATTAGCACAGATACGCAGTATTTT.

The genes are TRBV9 and TRBJ1-1; D call uncertain. The CDR3 extends over 13 amino acids. CDR1 and CDR2 (germline): SGDLS, YYNGEE. V was clipped by 7 bases and J by 4 bases, with 14 bases between them. The CDR3 DNA is TGTGCCAGCCAACTAGTTTCTAGCACTGAAGCTTTCTTT. Translating gives CASQLVSSTEAFF.

The V gene is TRBV19, the J gene TRBJ1-5; weak D call: TRBD1 (6 bases). Trimming shortened V by 1 base and J by 5 bases, and 12 bases separated the two germline ends. Germline lookup yields CDR1 LNHDA and CDR2 SQIVND (reference sequence). This CDR3 has 15 residues. The CDR3 is CASSIVYKGDQPQHF. Written as DNA, the CDR3 is TGTGCCAGTAGTATAGTTTATAAGGGGGATCAGCCCCAGCATTTT.

The CDR3 nucleotides read TGTGCCAGCAGTGGACAGGGGAAGGATACGCAGTATTTT. Translated: CASSGQGKDTQYF. The rearrangement links TRBV2 to TRBJ2-3; 8 bases align to TRBD1. With 4 bases clipped from V and 6 bases from J, the junction kept 3 bases outside the gene matches. Per the germline V gene, CDR1 is SNHLY and CDR2 is FYNNEI. The CDR3 contains 13 residues.